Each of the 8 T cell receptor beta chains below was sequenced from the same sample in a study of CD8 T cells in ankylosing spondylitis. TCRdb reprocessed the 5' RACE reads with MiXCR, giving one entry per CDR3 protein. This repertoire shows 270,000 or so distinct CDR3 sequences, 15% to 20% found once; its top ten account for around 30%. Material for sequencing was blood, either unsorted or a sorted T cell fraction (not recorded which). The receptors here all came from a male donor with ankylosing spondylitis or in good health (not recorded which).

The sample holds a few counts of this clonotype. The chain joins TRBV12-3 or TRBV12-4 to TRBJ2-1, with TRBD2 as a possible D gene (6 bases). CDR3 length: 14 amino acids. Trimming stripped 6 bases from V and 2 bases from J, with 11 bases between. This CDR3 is CASRGPGAYNEQFF. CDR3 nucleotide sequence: TGTGCCAGCAGGGGGCCGGGAGCCTACAATGAGCAGTTCTTC.

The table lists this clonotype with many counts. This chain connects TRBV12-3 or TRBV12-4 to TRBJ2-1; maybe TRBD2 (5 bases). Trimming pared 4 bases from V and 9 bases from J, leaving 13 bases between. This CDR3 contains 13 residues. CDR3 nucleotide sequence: TGTGCCAGCAGTTCGGCGCGGGTCGGTGAGCAGTTCTTC. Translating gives CASSSARVGEQFF.

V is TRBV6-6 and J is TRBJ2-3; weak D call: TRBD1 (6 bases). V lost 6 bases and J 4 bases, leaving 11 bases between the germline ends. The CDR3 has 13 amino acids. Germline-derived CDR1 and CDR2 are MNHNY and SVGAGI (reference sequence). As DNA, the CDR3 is TGTGCCAGCAGGAAACAGGGCCCAGATACGCAGTATTTT. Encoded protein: CASRKQGPDTQYF.

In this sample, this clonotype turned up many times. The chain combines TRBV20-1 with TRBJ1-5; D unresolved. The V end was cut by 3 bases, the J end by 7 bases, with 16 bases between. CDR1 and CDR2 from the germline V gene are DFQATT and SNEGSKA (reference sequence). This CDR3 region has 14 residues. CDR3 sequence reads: CSASGRAPEQPQHF. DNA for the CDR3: TGCAGTGCTAGTGGGCGGGCCCCGGAACAGCCCCAGCATTTT.

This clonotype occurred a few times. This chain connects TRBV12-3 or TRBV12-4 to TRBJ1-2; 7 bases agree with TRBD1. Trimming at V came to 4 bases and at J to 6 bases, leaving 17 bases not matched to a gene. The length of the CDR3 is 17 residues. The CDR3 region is CASSSTPLGRGRDGYTF. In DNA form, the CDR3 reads TGTGCCAGCAGTTCCACCCCCCTCGGGAGGGGGCGCGATGGCTACACCTTC.

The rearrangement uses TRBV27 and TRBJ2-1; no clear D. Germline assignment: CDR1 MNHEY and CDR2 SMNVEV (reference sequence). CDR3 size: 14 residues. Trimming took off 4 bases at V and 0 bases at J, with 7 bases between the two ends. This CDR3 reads CASSSQSSYNEQFF. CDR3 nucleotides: TGTGCCAGCAGTTCCCAAAGCTCCTACAATGAGCAGTTCTTC.

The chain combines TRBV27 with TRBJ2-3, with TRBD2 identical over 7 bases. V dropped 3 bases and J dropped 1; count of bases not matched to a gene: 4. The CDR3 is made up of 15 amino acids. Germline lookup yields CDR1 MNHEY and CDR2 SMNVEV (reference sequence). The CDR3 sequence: CASSLSAGGTDTQYF. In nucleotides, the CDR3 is TGTGCCAGCAGTTTGTCGGCGGGAGGCACAGATACGCAGTATTTT.

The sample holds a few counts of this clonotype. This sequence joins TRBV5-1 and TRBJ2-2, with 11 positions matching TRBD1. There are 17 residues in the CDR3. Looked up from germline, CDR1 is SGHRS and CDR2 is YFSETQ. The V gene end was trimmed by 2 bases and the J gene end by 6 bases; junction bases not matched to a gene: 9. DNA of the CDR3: TGCGCCAGCAGCTTCCCTTCAGGACAGGGGGCCCCCGGGGAGCTGTTTTTT. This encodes CASSFPSGQGAPGELFF. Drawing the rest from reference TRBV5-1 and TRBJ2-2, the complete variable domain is KAGVTQTPRYLIKTRGQQVTLSCSPISGHRSVSWYQQTPGQGLQFLFEYFSETQRNKGNFPGRFSGRQFSNSRSEMNVSTLELGDSALYLCASSFPSGQGAPGELFFGEGSRLTVL.